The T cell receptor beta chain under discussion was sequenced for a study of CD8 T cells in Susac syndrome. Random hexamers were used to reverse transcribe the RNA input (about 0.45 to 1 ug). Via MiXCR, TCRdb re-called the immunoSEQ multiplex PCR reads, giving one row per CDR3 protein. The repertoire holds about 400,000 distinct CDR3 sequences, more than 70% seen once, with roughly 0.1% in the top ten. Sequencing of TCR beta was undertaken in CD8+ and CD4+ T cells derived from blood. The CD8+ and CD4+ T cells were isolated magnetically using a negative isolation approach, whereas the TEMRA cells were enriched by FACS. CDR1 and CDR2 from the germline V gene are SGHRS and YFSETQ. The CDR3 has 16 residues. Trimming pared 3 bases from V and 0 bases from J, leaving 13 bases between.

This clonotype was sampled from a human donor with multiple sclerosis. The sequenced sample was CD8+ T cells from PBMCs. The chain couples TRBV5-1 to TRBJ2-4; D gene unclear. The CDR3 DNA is TGCGCCAGCAGCTCCCTATCGGAACTAGCCAAAAACATTCAGTACTTC. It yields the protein CASSSLSELAKNIQYF.